Sequencing of this TCR beta chain was carried out in a study of T cell repertoires in cytomegalovirus infection. General study findings and limits: Dominating the ex vivo response were HLA-C-restricted CMV-specific TCR beta clonotypes. Using cumulative public TCR beta family frequency, the authors identified those who carried CMV together with the relevant HLA.

This clonotype was recorded many times. No antigen is known for it. TCRdb reanalysed the reads using MiXCR and keeps one entry per CDR3 protein. The sample lists about 770,000 distinct CDR3 sequences; 29% were seen once. J lost 2 bases, V lost 5 bases, and 6 bases had no gene match. From germline, CDR1 is SEHNR and CDR2 FQNEAQ (reference sequence). The CDR3 sequence is 15 residues long. The chain joins TRBV7-9 to TRBJ2-3; the match to TRBD1 covers 8 bases. This TCR was recovered from a human donor in good health (CMV status not recorded). Some clones in this sample may be carry-over from other donors' samples. The material sequenced was cultured CD8+ T cells from PBMCs, taken from culture after CMV antigen stimulation. This CDR3 is CASSPPGGYTDTQYF. Here the CDR3 DNA reads TGTGCCAGCAGCCCTCCAGGGGGCTACACAGATACGCAGTATTTT.